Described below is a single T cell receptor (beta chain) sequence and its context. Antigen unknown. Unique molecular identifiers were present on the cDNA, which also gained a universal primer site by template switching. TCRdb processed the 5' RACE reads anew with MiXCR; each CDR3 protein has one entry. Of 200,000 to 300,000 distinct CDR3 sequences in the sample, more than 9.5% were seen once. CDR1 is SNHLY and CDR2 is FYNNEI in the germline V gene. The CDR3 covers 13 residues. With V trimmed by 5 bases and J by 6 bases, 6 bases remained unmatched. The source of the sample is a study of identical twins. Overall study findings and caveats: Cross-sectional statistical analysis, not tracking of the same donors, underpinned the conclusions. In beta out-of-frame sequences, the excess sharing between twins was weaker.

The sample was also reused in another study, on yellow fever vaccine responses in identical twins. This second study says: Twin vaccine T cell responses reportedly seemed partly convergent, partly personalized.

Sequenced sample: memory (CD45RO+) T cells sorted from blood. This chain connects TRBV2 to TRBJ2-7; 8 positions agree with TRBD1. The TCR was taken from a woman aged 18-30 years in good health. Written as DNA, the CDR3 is TGTGCCAGCAGTTTGGGACAGGCTCTCGAGCAGTACTTC. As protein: CASSLGQALEQYF.